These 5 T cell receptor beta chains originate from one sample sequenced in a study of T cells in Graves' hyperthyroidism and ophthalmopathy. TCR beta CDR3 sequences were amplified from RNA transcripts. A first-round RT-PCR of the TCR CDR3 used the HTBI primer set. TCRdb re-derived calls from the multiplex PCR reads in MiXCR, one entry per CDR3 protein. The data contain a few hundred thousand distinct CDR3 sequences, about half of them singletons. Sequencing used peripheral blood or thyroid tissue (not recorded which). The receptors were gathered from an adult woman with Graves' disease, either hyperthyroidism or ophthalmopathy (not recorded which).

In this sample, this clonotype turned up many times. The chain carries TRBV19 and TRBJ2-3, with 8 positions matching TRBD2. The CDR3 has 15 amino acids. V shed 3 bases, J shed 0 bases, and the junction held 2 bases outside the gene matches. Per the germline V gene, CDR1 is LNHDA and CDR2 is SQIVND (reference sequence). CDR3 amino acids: CASSISSGSTDTQYF. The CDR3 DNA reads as TGTGCCAGTAGTATCTCTAGCGGGAGCACAGATACGCAGTATTTT.

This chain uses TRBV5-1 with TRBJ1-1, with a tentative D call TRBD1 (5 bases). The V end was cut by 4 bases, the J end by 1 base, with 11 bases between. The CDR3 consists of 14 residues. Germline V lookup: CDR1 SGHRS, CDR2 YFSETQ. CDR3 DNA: TGCGCCAGCAGCCTCGAGGGACCGAACACTGAAGCTTTCTTT. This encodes CASSLEGPNTEAFF. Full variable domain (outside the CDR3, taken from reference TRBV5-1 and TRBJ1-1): KAGVTQTPRYLIKTRGQQVTLSCSPISGHRSVSWYQQTPGQGLQFLFEYFSETQRNKGNFPGRFSGRQFSNSRSEMNVSTLELGDSALYLCASSLEGPNTEAFFGQGTRLTVV.

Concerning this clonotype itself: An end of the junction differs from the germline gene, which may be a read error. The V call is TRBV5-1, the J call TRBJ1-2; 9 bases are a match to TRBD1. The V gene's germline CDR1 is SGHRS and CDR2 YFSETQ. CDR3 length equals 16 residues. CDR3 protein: CASSLAPTGQGSNEQF. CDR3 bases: TGCGCCAGCAGCTTGGCGCCAACGGGACAGGGAAGCAATGAGCAGTTC.

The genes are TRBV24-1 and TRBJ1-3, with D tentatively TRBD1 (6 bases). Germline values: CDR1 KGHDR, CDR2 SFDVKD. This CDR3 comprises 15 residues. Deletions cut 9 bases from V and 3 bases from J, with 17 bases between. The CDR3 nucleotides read TGTGCCACCCGACTAGCAGGGGTAGGTGGAAACACCATATATTTT. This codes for CATRLAGVGGNTIYF.

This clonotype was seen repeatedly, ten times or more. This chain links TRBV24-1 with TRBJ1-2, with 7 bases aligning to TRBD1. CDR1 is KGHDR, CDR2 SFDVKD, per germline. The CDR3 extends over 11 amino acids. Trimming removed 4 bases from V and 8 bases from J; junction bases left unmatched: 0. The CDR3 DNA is TGTGCCACCAGTGAAGGGGGCGGCTACACCTTC. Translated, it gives CATSEGGGYTF.